This TCR beta chain was sequenced in a study of a mutant IDH1 vaccine in newly diagnosed glioma (dated by TCRdb to 2020 to 2022). Study-level background: Across visits V03 through V10, patients got a total of eight vaccinations, given in weeks 1, 3, 5, 7, 11, 15, 19 and 23. In the chemotherapy-containing groups, vaccination started alongside temozolomide cycles, whereas in patients who had radiotherapy alone it started 4-6 weeks after radiotherapy. Of the roughly 32 patients who were treated, approximately 60% were male and around 40% were female, and the mean age was about 40 years. Prior to enrollment, patients had been given standard therapy consisting of radiotherapy alone, temozolomide alone, or radiochemotherapy with temozolomide, with the combination given to most patients. Peripheral blood was collected at six visits: V03 (baseline), V05, V07, V10, V12 and V13. For exploratory analyses, longitudinal TCRB deep sequencing was carried out in around 24 treated patients wherever samples were available.

The library was obtained by the immunoSEQ multiplex PCR assay. Rearranged TCR beta chain sequences were amplified with the hsTCRB Kit following the manufacturer's protocol. Sequencing of TCRB libraries was carried out on an Illumina MiSeq. As for how the authors treated the data: Demultiplexing, trimming and gene mapping were performed with the kit vendor's proprietary platform. Entries here come from immuneACCESS through TCRdb and include only in-frame sequences with V and J called. Some clones fail to appear in such tables; in the studies checked, an unresolved V gene covers under half of the shortfall, and the cause of the remainder is unknown. The V and J calls and clone size are taken from that table; D and trimming were inferred from the DNA. The sample table records 52,000 or so clones; roughly 80% of these occur just once. Around 6.2% of the sample is held by the ten biggest clonotypes. The germline V and J ends show losses of 4 bases and 5 bases respectively, and no gene match explains 9 bases of the junction. The CDR3, cysteine through phenylalanine, is 15 amino acids long. Only CDR3 DNA is held: 45 bases, read in frame from base 1. Looking up the germline V gene (reference sequence) yields CDR1 LNHDA and CDR2 SQIVND.

The sample's time point label, decoded: week 23, last vaccination. Every vaccine dose consisted of 300 ug of a 20-mer mutant IDH1 peptide in Montanide, administered subcutaneously together with topical imiquimod. The donors had newly diagnosed IDH1-mutant astrocytomas of WHO grade 3 or 4 that showed loss of nuclear ATRX. The samples were drawn from NOA16, a multicentre, single-arm, open-label phase I trial in Germany that tested a mutant IDH1 peptide vaccine in humans for the first time. The DNeasy Blood and Tissue Kit was used to extract genomic DNA from EDTA blood for TCRB sequencing. Here is what the overall study found, with its caveats: Availability determined which PBMC samples were chosen for TCRB deep sequencing. Immune responses induced by the vaccine were seen in around 94% of patients across multiple MHC alleles. Pseudoprogression seemed to be unrelated to changes in the top peripheral T cell clonotypes found by TCRB sequencing. It was noted by the authors that analyses of patient blood samples could not be reproduced owing to sample limitations.

On this clone itself: Its antigen remains unidentified. Per-base quality was not reported, and no clone a single base away is much larger than it.

The chain couples TRBV19 to TRBJ2-5, with 8 middle bases fitting TRBD1. The sample here was PBMCs, taken from a glioma patient whose treatment included an IDH1 peptide vaccine. The origin of this receptor is a man aged 35-49 years with glioma. The nucleotide sequence is TGTGCCAGTAGTACAGGACAGGGTTGGAGCGAGACCCAGTACTTC. This gives the protein CASSTGQGWSETQYF.